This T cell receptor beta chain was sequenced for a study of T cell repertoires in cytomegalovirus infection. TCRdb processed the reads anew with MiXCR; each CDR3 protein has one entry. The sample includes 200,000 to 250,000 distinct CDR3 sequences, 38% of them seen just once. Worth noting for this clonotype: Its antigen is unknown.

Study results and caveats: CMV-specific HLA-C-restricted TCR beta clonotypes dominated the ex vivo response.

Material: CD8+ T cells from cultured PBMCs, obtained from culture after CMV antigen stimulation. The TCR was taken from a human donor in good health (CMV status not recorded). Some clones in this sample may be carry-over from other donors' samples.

CDR3 in amino acids: CASSQDLKGDEKLFF. The CDR3 DNA is TGTGCCAGCAGCCAAGACCTCAAAGGGGACGAAAAACTGTTTTTT. The chain is built from TRBV7-9 and TRBJ1-4; TRBD1 is a possible D gene (5 bases). V dropped 5 bases and J dropped 8 bases, with 18 bases sitting between them. Germline-derived CDR1 and CDR2 are SEHNR and FQNEAQ (reference sequence). The CDR3 contains 15 residues.